The 19 T cell receptor beta chains listed next were all sequenced from one sample in a study of T-cell reconstitution after alpha-beta-depleted transplantation in children. It was with unique molecular identifiers that the TCRbeta library was prepared. MiXCR, applied by TCRdb to the PCR reads, yields one record per CDR3 protein. The sample lists 700,000 or so distinct CDR3 sequences, 13% occurring once. The sample here was PBMCs, taken before TCRalphabeta/CD19-depleted stem cell transplant. These receptors all come from a girl aged 2-9 years with congenital amegakaryocytic thrombocytopenia, due to receive a stem cell transplant.

The V and J genes are TRBV5-1 and TRBJ1-4; D gene uncertain. Germline V gene data show CDR1 as SGHRS and CDR2 as YFSETQ. The CDR3 extends over 14 amino acids. V lost 5 bases and J 8 bases, leaving 16 bases between the germline ends. For the CDR3, the DNA is TGCGCCAGCAGGGGATCCACGTGGGAAGAAAAACTGTTTTTT. This translates into CASRGSTWEEKLFF.

The chain uses TRBV12-3 or TRBV12-4 and TRBJ1-2, with 7 bases lining up with TRBD1. The CDR3 is 13 residues long. The trim removed 6 bases at V and 4 bases at J, leaving 5 bases unmatched. Written as DNA, the CDR3 is TGTGCCAGCAGCCAACAGGGGCGCTATGGCTACACCTTC. Protein sequence: CASSQQGRYGYTF.

This clonotype was recorded many times. The gene calls are TRBV25-1 and TRBJ2-7; D gene unclear. CDR3 size: 11 residues. Trimming pared 4 bases from V and 3 bases from J, leaving 4 bases between. From germline, CDR1 is MGHDK and CDR2 SYGVNS. The CDR3 region has the DNA TGTGCCAGCAGTGTTAACTACGAGCAGTACTTC. Protein product: CASSVNYEQYF.

The table lists this clonotype with a few counts. The chain carries TRBV29-1 and TRBJ2-3, with TRBD2 identical over 7 bases. V shed 2 bases and J 6 bases; nucleotides not matched to a gene: 11. CDR1 is SQVTM and CDR2 is ANQGSEA in the germline V gene. The CDR3 runs to 15 residues. The CDR3 loop is CSVELVGGPGDTQYF. As DNA, the CDR3 is TGCAGCGTTGAACTGGTGGGAGGGCCAGGGGATACGCAGTATTTT.

This clonotype has ten or more counts. The V gene is TRBV5-1, the J gene TRBJ1-3; tentative D call: TRBD1 (6 bases). The CDR3 sequence is 16 residues long. Germline V lookup: CDR1 SGHRS, CDR2 YFSETQ. V lost 5 bases, J lost 2 bases, and 17 bases lay in between. This CDR3 is CASSADTGFPGNTIYF. CDR3 nucleotide sequence: TGCGCCAGCAGTGCGGACACAGGGTTCCCTGGAAACACCATATATTTT.

This clonotype has a handful of counts. The CDR3 here is CSARDGQGAGTDTQYF. The DNA for the CDR3 is TGCAGTGCTAGAGACGGACAGGGGGCGGGCACAGATACGCAGTATTTT. V is TRBV20-1 and J is TRBJ2-3, with TRBD1 identical over 11 bases. Germline-derived CDR1 and CDR2 are DFQATT and SNEGSKA (reference sequence). The CDR3 contains 16 residues. Trimming took 0 bases from V and 1 from J; bases not matched to a gene: 3.

This clonotype was recorded a few times. V usage is TRBV20-1 and J usage is TRBJ2-3, with a possible D match to TRBD2 (6 bases). The CDR3 runs 16 residues. Germline V CDR1 and CDR2: DFQATT, SNEGSKA (reference sequence). V lost 6 bases and J 5 bases, leaving 24 bases between the germline ends. The CDR3 coding sequence is TGCAGTGCCACCCAGGCCCTTGGGGGGTATGGAGATACGCAGTATTTT. This encodes CSATQALGGYGDTQYF.

The sample holds many counts of this clonotype. The chain is built from TRBV29-1 and TRBJ1-4; D is perhaps TRBD1 (6 bases). This CDR3 contains 14 residues. V was clipped by 2 bases and J by 8 bases, with 15 bases between them. CDR1 SQVTM and CDR2 ANQGSEA come from the germline V gene. The CDR3 bases are TGCAGCGTTGAAATTTTGCAGGGGAGGGAAAAACTGTTTTTT. Amino acids: CSVEILQGREKLFF.

There are many counts of this clonotype. The J gene is TRBJ2-1, the V gene TRBV20-1, with D perhaps matching TRBD1 (6 bases). Germline V CDR1 and CDR2: DFQATT, SNEGSKA (reference sequence). CDR3 length equals 16 residues. Trimming removed 0 bases from V and 8 bases from J, with 20 bases in between. The CDR3 here is CSARDLDRDSQYEQFF. For the CDR3, the DNA is TGCAGTGCTAGAGATCTGGACAGAGATTCCCAGTATGAGCAGTTCTTC.

This clonotype appeared many times. V usage is TRBV6-5 and J usage is TRBJ2-7; 8 bases match TRBD1. From germline, CDR1 is MNHEY and CDR2 SVGAGI. CDR3 length equals 15 residues. V lost 0 bases, J lost 2 bases, and 3 bases stayed unmatched. The DNA of the CDR3 is TGTGCCAGCAGTTACTCTGGGACAGGAACCTACGAGCAGTACTTC. It translates to CASSYSGTGTYEQYF.

The J gene is TRBJ2-7, the V gene TRBV20-1; TRBD2 is a possible D gene (5 bases). CDR3 length equals 14 residues. Trimming shortened V by 6 bases and J by 6 bases, and 21 bases separated the two germline ends. Per the germline V gene, CDR1 is DFQATT and CDR2 is SNEGSKA (reference sequence). The CDR3 loop reads CSARPLRVVGEQYF. CDR3 bases: TGCAGTGCGAGACCTCTGCGGGTGGTTGGCGAGCAGTACTTC.

Worth noting for this clonotype: This may be a read error, as it is one base from a much larger clone. The genes are TRBV7-9 and TRBJ2-7; 7 nucleotides agree with TRBD2. Germline CDR1 and CDR2: SEHNR and FQNEAQ (reference sequence). The CDR3 extends over 13 amino acids. CDR3 sequence: CASNSGFTYERYF. In nucleotides, the CDR3 is TGTGCCAGCAATAGCGGGTTTACCTACGAGCGGTACTTC. The full variable domain, its missing parts supplied by reference TRBV7-9 and TRBJ2-7, is DTGVSQNPRHKITKRGQNVTFRCDPISEHNRLYWYRQTLGQGPEFLTYFQNEAQLEKSRLLSDRFSAERPKGSFSTLEIQRTEQGDSAMYLCASNSGFTYERYFGPGTRLTVT.

Turning to this clonotype: A much bigger clone sits one base away, suggesting this may be a read error. The gene calls are TRBV5-1 and TRBJ1-6, with D perhaps matching TRBD1 (5 bases). CDR1 and CDR2 from the germline V gene are SGHRS and YFSETQ. The CDR3 is 14 amino acids. CDR3 sequence: CASSLGQGDSPLPF. DNA of the CDR3: TGCGCCAGCAGCTTGGGGCAGGGTGATTCACCCCTCCCCTTT.

A word on this clonotype: This sequence may be a read error, since a much larger clone differs from it by one base. The V and J genes are TRBV21-1 and TRBJ2-5; TRBD1, as called in the table, went unchecked against the DNA. TRBV21-1 is designated a pseudogene. The CDR3 spans 14 residues. The CDR3 loop reads CATKSNYDRETQYF. CDR3 in DNA: TGTGCCACCAAAAGTAATTATGACAGAGAGACCCAGTACTTC.

This clonotype occurred many times. The chain uses TRBV20-1 and TRBJ2-1; D gene uncertain. V lost 0 bases and J lost 5, with 20 bases in between. The germline V gene has CDR1 DFQATT and CDR2 SNEGSKA (reference sequence). The CDR3 runs to 17 residues. The CDR3: CSARDGASPSLNNEQFF. CDR3 DNA sequence: TGCAGTGCTAGAGACGGAGCTAGTCCCTCCCTGAACAATGAGCAGTTCTTC.

This clonotype was observed many times. This rearrangement joins TRBV5-1 to TRBJ2-7, with 8 bases lining up with TRBD1. Germline trimming cut 5 bases from V and 5 bases from J; bases unmatched to any gene: 12. Germline V lookup: CDR1 SGHRS, CDR2 YFSETQ. The length of the CDR3 is 15 residues. Here the CDR3 reads CASSLTGTGLDEQYF. The CDR3 DNA reads as TGCGCCAGCAGTTTAACCGGGACAGGTCTCGACGAGCAGTACTTC.

This clonotype has only a few counts. The gene calls are TRBV28 and TRBJ2-3; tentative D call: TRBD2 (6 bases). Germline values: CDR1 MDHEN, CDR2 SYDVKM. Trimming removed 8 bases from V and 0 bases from J, with 18 bases in between. This CDR3 has 16 amino acids. CDR3 loop: CASVRGWRASTDTQYF. As DNA, the CDR3 is TGTGCCAGCGTGAGAGGTTGGAGGGCCAGCACAGATACGCAGTATTTT.

The gene calls are TRBV20-1 and TRBJ1-1; 9 bases map to TRBD1. This CDR3 comprises 15 residues. Germline V gene lookup returns CDR1 DFQATT and CDR2 SNEGSKA (reference sequence). V shed 3 bases, J shed 0 bases, and the junction held 5 bases outside the gene matches. This CDR3 is CSASRQGGMNTEAFF. The CDR3, as DNA: TGCAGTGCTAGTCGACAGGGGGGGATGAACACTGAAGCTTTCTTT.

This clonotype was found many times. The chain carries TRBV29-1 and TRBJ2-5; D gene unclear. There are 13 residues in the CDR3. V dropped 2 bases and J dropped 5 bases, with 12 bases sitting between them. Germline CDR1 is SQVTM and CDR2 is ANQGSEA. CDR3 nucleotides: TGCAGCGTTGAATTATCGGCAGTCGAGACCCAGTACTTC. Encoded protein: CSVELSAVETQYF.